This entry describes one TCR beta chain. Germline V gives CDR1 LGHNA, CDR2 YNFKEQ. V dropped 3 bases and J dropped 1; count of bases not matched to a gene: 13. The CDR3 runs to 19 residues. The data originate from a study of blood T cell repertoires in COVID-19. Overall study context: The samples span acute and convalescent COVID-19 from the United States, Italy and Spain. T cells, B-cell-depleted T cells, or PBMCs supplied cDNA or gDNA.

Study processing details: Reference gene primer amplification gave estimated nucleated cell counts. Only in-frame clones appear in the TCRdb table, and some are missing; sequencing was by immunoSEQ multiplex PCR. Clonal size and the V and J genes are those of that table, whereas D and trimming came from the DNA. Among about 240,000 clones listed, about 86% were seen once. The sequencing sample was made of peripheral blood. This chain uses TRBV4-2 with TRBJ1-5; 9 nucleotides agree with TRBD1. The receptor's source is a woman of 80 years or more with acute or convalescent COVID-19. The DNA for the CDR3 is TGTGCCAGCAGCCAGGAGGGGACAGGGAGGTCGATAAGCAATCAGCCCCAGCATTTT. Translation gives CASSQEGTGRSISNQPQHF.